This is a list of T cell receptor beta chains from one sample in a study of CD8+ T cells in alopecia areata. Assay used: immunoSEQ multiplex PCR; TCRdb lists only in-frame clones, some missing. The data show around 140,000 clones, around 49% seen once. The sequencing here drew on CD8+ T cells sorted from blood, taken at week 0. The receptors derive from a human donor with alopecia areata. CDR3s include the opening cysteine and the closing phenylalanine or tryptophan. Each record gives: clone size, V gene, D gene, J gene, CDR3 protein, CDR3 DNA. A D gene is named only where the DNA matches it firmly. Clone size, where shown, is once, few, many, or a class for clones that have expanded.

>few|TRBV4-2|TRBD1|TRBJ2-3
CASSHGQEGTDTQYF
TGTGCCAGCAGCCACGGACAGGAAGGGACAGATACGCAGTATTTT
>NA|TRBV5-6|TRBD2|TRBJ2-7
CASSLTSGGASAYEQYF
TGTGCCAGCAGCTTAACTAGCGGGGGGGCATCGGCCTACGAGCAGTACTTC
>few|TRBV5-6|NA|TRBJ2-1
CASSLLGTVSSYNEQFF
TGTGCCAGCAGCTTATTGGGGACGGTAAGCTCCTACAATGAGCAGTTCTTC
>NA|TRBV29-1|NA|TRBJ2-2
CSVGGAGELFF
TGCAGCGTTGGAGGAGCCGGGGAGCTGTTTTTT
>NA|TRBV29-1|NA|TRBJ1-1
CSVDTNMNTEAFF
TGCAGCGTTGATACAAACATGAACACTGAAGCTTTCTTT
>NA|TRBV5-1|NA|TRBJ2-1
CASSLGQGLHNEQFF
TGCGCCAGCAGCTTGGGACAGGGACTACACAATGAGCAGTTCTTC
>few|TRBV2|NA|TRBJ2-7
CAKGQGPEQYF
TGTGCCAAGGGACAAGGACCCGAGCAGTACTTC
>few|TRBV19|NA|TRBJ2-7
CASSMTTYEQYF
TGTGCCAGTAGTATGACAACCTACGAGCAGTACTTC
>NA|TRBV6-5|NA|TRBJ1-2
CASTMSIDGYTF
TGTGCCAGCACCATGTCTATAGATGGCTACACCTTC
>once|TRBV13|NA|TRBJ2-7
CASSLGTGLSEQYF
TGTGCCAGCAGCTTAGGGACAGGCCTTTCCGAGCAGTACTTC
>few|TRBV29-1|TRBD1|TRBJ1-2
CSVEEQGNYGYTF
TGCAGCGTTGAAGAACAGGGGAACTATGGCTACACCTTC
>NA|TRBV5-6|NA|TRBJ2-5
CASSLESGETQYF
TGTGCCAGCAGCTTGGAGAGCGGGGAGACCCAGTACTTC
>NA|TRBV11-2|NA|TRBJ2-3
CASSPRRTNTDTQYF
TGTGCCAGCAGCCCTAGAAGGACTAACACAGATACGCAGTATTTT
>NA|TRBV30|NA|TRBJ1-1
CAWSEGPRGEAFF
TGTGCCTGGAGTGAGGGCCCGAGGGGTGAAGCTTTCTTT
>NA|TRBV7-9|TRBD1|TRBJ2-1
CASSFRTGFYNEQFF
TGTGCCAGCAGCTTCAGGACAGGGTTCTACAATGAGCAGTTCTTC
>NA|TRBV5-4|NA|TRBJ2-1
CASSLRVEDEQFF
TGTGCCAGCAGCCTCAGGGTCGAGGATGAGCAGTTCTTC
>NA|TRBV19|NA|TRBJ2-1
CASSISNINEQFF
TGTGCCAGTAGTATTTCAAATATCAATGAGCAGTTCTTC
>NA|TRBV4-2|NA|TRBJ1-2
CASSPSNGGLGYGYTF
TGTGCCAGCAGCCCCTCCAATGGGGGATTAGGCTATGGCTACACCTTC
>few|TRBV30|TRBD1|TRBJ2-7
CAWSVPGGLGEQYF
TGTGCCTGGAGTGTACCAGGGGGCCTGGGCGAGCAGTACTTC
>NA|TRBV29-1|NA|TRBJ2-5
CSVDGSQETQYF
TGCAGCGTCGACGGATCACAAGAGACCCAGTACTTC
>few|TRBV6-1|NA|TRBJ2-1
CASSEARPAGPWEQFF
TGTGCCAGCAGTGAAGCGAGGCCCGCGGGGCCTTGGGAGCAGTTCTTC
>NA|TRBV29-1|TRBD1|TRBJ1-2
CSVTGADGYTF
TGCAGCGTGACAGGGGCGGATGGCTACACCTTC
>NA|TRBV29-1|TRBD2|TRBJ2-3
CSVDGGYTDTQYF
TGCAGCGTTGACGGGGGGTACACAGATACGCAGTATTTT
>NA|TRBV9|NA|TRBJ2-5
CASSPRGETQYF
TGTGCCAGCAGCCCTAGGGGAGAGACCCAGTACTTC
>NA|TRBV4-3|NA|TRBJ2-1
CASSQFSQGSYNEQFF
TGCGCCAGCAGCCAATTTAGCCAGGGCTCCTACAATGAGCAGTTCTTC
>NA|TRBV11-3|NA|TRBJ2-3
CASSSGPRSLDTQYF
TGTGCCAGCAGCTCAGGTCCGAGGTCTTTAGATACGCAGTATTTT
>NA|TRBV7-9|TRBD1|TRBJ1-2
CASSFAGGNYGYTF
TGTGCCAGCAGCTTCGCAGGGGGGAACTATGGCTACACCTTC
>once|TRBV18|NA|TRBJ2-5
CASSPPSDPPLYF
TGTGCCAGCTCACCCCCTTCGGATCCTCCTCTGTACTTC
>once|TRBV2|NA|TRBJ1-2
CASSLDSFGYTF
TGTGCCAGCAGTCTGGACAGTTTTGGCTACACCTTC
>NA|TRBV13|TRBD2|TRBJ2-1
CASSRGGWLDNEQFF
TGTGCCAGCAGCCGGGGGGGATGGTTGGACAATGAGCAGTTCTTC
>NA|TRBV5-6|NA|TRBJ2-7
CASSLSGAYEQYF
TGTGCCAGCAGCTTGTCAGGGGCGTACGAGCAGTACTTC
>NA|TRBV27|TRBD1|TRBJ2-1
CASLNRDRGNEQFF
TGTGCCAGCCTCAACCGGGACAGGGGAAATGAGCAGTTCTTC
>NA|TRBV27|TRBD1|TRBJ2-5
CASATWDSQETQYF
TGTGCCAGCGCCACCTGGGACAGCCAAGAGACCCAGTACTTC
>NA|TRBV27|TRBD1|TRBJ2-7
CASSFLDRASYEQYF
TGTGCCAGCAGTTTTCTCGACAGGGCTTCCTACGAGCAGTACTTC
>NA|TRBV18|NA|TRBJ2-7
CASSPPITDEQYF
TGTGCCAGCTCACCACCGATAACTGACGAGCAGTACTTC
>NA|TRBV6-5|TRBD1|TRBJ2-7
CASSYSGTVSYEQYF
TGTGCCAGCAGTTACTCCGGGACAGTATCCTACGAGCAGTACTTC
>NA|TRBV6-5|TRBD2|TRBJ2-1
CAGSSSGGAPEQFF
TGTGCCGGCAGTTCTAGCGGAGGGGCCCCTGAGCAGTTCTTC
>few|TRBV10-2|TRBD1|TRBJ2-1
CASSEGGYQFF
TGCGCCAGCAGTGAAGGGGGCTATCAGTTCTTC
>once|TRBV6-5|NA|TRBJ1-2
CASSNDSPDGYTF
TGTGCCAGCAGCAATGACAGTCCCGACGGCTACACCTTC
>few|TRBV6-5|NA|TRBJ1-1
CASSYGYNTEAFF
TGTGCCAGCAGTTACGGATATAACACTGAAGCTTTCTTT
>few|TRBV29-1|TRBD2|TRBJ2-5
CSVESRLAGVVQETQYF
TGCAGCGTTGAATCCCGACTAGCGGGGGTCGTCCAAGAGACCCAGTACTTC
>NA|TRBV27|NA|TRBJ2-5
CASSTGLLKETQYF
TGTGCCAGCAGTACGGGGTTACTCAAAGAGACCCAGTACTTC
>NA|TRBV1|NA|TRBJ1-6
CTSKGSYNSPLHF
TGCACCAGCAAAGGGTCCTATAATTCACCCCTCCACTTT
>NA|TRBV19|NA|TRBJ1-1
CASSIQAGQNTEAFF
TGTGCCAGTAGTATTCAGGCAGGGCAGAACACTGAAGCTTTCTTT
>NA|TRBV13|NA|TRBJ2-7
CASSPLGLNEQYF
TGTGCCAGCAGCCCTCTCGGGCTTAACGAGCAGTACTTC
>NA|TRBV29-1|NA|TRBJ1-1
CSVEDWEGAFF
TGCAGCGTTGAAGATTGGGAAGGAGCTTTCTTT
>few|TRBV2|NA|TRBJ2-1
CASSVPRDEQFF
TGTGCCAGCAGTGTTCCAAGGGATGAGCAGTTCTTC
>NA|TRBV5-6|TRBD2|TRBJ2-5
CASSLVGSGGYQETQYF
TGTGCCAGCAGCTTGGTGGGTAGCGGGGGCTACCAAGAGACCCAGTACTTC
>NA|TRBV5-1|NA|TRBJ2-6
CAYSGEGANVLTF
TGCGCCTACTCAGGGGAGGGGGCCAACGTCCTGACTTTC
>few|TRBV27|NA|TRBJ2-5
CASSDPWTQETQYF
TGTGCCAGCAGTGACCCCTGGACACAAGAGACCCAGTACTTC